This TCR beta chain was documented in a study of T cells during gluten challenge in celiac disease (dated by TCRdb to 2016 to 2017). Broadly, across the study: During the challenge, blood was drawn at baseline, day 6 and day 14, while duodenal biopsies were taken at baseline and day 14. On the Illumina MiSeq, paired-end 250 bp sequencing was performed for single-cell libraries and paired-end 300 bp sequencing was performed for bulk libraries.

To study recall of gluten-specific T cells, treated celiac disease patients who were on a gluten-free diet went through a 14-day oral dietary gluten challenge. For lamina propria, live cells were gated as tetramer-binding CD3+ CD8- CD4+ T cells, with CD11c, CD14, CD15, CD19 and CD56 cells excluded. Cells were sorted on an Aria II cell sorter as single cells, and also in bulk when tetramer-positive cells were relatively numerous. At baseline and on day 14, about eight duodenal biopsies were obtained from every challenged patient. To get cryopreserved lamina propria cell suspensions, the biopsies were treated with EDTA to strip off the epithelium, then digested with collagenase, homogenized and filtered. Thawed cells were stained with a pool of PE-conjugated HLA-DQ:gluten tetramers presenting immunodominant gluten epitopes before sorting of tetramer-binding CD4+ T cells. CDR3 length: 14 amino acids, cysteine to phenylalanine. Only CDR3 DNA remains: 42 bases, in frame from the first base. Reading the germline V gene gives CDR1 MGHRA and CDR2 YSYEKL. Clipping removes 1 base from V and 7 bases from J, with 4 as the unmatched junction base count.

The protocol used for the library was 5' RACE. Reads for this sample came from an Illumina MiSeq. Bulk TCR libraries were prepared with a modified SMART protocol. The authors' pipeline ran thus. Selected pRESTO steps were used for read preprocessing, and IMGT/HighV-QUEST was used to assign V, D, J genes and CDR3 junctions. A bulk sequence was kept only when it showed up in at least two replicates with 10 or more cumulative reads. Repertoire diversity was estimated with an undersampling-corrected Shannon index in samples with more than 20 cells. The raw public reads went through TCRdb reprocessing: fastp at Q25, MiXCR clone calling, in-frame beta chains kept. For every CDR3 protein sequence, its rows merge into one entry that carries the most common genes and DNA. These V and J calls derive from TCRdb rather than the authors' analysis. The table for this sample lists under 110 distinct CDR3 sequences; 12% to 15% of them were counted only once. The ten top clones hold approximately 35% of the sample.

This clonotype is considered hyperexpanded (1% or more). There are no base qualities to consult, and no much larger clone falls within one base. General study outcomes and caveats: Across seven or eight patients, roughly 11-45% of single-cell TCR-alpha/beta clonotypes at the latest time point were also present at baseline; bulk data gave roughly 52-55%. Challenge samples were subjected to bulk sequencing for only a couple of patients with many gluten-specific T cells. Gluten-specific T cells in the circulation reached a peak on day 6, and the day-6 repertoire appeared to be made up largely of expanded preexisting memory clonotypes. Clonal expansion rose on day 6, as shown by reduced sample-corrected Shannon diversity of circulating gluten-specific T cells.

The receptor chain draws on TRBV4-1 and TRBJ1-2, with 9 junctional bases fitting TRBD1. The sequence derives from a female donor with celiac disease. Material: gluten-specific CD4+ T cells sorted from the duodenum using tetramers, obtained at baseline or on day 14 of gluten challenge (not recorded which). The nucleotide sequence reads TGCGCCAGCAGCCAAGGACAGGGGGTGATTGGCTACACCTTC. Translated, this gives CASSQGQGVIGYTF.